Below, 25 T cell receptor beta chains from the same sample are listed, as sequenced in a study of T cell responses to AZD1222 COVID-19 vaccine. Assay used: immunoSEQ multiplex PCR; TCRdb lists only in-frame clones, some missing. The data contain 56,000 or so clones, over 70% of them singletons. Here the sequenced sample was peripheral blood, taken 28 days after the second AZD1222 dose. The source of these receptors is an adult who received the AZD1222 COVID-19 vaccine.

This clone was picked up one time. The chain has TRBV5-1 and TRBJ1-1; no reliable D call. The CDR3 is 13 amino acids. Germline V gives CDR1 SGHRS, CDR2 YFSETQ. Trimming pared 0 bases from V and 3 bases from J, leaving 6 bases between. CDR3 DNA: TGCGCCAGCAGCTTGGGCAGAGACACTGAAGCTTTCTTT. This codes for CASSLGRDTEAFF.

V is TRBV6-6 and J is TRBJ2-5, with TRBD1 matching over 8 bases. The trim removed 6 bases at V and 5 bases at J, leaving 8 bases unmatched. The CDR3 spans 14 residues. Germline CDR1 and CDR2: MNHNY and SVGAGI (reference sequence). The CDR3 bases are TGTGCCAGCAGACCAGGGGGCGTAACGGAGACCCAGTACTTC. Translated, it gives CASRPGGVTETQYF.

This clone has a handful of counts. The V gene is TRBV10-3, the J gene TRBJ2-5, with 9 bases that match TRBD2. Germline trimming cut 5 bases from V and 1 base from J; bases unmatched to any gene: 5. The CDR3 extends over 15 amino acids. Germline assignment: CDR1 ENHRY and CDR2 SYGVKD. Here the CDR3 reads CAISPLAGSQETQYF. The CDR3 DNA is TGTGCCATCAGTCCACTAGCGGGTTCCCAAGAGACCCAGTACTTC.

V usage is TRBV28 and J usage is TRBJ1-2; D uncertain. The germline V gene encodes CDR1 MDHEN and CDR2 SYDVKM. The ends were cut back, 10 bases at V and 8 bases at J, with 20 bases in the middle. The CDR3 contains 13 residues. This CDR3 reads CATENRAARGYTF. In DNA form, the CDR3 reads TGTGCCACCGAGAACCGGGCCGCTCGGGGCTACACCTTC.

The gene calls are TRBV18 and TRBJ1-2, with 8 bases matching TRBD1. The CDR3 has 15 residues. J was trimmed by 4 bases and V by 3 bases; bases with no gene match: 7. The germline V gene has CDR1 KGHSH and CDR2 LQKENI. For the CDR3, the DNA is TGTGCCAGCTCACCCCGGACAGGGCCTACCTATGGCTACACCTTC. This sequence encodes CASSPRTGPTYGYTF.

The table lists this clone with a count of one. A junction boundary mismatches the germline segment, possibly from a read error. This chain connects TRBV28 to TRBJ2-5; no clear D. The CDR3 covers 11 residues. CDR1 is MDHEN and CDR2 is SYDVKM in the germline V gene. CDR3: CASTVQGTQYF. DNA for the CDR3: TGTGCCAGCACCGTCCAAGGGACCCAGTACTTC.

This chain's CDR3 is CASGYTGAEQFF. DNA for the CDR3: TGTGCCAGCGGGTATACAGGGGCTGAGCAGTTCTTC. J is TRBJ2-1 and V is TRBV2; 7 bases fit TRBD1. V trimming: 8 bases; J trimming: 9 bases; junction bases outside the gene matches: 7. The germline V gene encodes CDR1 SNHLY and CDR2 FYNNEI. The CDR3 is 12 residues long.

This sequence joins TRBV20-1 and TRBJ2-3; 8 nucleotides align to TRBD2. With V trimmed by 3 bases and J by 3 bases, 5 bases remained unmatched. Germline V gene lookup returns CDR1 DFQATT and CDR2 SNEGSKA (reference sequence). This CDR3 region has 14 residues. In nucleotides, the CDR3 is TGCAGTGCTAGTGGTAGCGGGAATACAGATACGCAGTATTTT. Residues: CSASGSGNTDTQYF.

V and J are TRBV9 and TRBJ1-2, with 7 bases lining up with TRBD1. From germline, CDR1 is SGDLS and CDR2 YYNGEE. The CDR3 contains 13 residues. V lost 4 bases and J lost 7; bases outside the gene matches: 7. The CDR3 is CASSTRTGLGYTF. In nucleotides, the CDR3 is TGTGCCAGCAGCACACGGACAGGTCTTGGCTACACCTTC.

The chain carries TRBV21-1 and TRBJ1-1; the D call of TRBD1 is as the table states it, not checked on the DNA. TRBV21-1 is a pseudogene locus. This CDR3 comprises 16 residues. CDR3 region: CASSPGAGGMNTEAFF. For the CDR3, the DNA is TGTGCCAGCAGCCCAGGGGCAGGGGGCATGAACACTGAAGCTTTCTTT.

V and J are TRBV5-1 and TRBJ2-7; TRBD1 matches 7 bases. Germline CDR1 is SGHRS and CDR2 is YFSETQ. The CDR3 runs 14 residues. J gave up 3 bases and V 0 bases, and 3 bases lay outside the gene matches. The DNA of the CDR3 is TGCGCCAGCAGCTTGGCGGGACAGAACTACGAGCAGTACTTC. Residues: CASSLAGQNYEQYF.

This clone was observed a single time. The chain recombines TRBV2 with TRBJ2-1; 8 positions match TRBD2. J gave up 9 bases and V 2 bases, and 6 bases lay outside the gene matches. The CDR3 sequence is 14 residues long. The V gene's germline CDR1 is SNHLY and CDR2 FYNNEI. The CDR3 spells CASSENGRGGEQFF. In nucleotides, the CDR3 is TGTGCCAGCAGTGAAAACGGGAGGGGTGGTGAGCAGTTCTTC. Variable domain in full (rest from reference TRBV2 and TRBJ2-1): EPEVTQTPSHQVTQMGQEVILRCVPISNHLYFYWYRQILGQKVEFLVSFYNNEISEKSEIFDDQFSVERPDGSNFTLKIRSTKLEDSAMYFCASSENGRGGEQFFGPGTRLTVL.

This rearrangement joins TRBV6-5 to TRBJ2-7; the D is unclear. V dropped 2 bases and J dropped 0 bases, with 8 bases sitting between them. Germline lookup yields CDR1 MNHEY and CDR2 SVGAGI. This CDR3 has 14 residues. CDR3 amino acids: CASSYEQFSYEQYF. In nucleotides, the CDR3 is TGTGCCAGCAGTTACGAACAGTTCTCCTACGAGCAGTACTTC.

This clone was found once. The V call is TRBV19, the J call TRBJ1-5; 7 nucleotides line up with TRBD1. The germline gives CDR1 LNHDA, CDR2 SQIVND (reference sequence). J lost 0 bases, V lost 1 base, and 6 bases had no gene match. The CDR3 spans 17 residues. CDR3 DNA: TGTGCCAGTAGTATAGGCCCCGGGACAGCTAGCAATCAGCCCCAGCATTTT. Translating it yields CASSIGPGTASNQPQHF.

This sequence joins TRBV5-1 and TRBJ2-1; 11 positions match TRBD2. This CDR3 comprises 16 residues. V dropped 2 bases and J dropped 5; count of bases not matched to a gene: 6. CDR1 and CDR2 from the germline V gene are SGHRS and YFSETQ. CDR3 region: CASSLLAGANNNEQFF. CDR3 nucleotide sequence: TGCGCCAGCAGCTTACTAGCGGGGGCCAATAACAATGAGCAGTTCTTC.

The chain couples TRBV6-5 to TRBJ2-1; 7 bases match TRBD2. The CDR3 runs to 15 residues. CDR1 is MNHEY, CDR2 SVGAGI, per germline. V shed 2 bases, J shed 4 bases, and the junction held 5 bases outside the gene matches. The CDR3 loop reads CASSYTLAVYNEQFF. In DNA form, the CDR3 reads TGTGCCAGCAGTTACACCCTAGCGGTATACAATGAGCAGTTCTTC.

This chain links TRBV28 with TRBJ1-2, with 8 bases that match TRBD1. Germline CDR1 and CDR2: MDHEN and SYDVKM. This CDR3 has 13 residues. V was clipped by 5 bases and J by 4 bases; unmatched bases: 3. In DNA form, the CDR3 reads TGTGCCAGCAGTCCGGACAGGGCCTATGGCTACACCTTC. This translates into CASSPDRAYGYTF.

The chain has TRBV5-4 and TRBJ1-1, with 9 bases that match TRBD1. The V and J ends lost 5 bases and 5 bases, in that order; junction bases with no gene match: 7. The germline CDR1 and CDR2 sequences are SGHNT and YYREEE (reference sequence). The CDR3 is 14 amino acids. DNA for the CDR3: TGTGCCAGCAGTAACAGGGGGCCGAGAACTGAAGCTTTCTTT. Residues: CASSNRGPRTEAFF.

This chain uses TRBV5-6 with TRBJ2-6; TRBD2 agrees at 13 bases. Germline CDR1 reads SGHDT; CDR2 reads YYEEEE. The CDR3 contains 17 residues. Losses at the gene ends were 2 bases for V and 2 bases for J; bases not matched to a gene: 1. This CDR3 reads CASSFGLAGAGANVLTF. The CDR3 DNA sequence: TGTGCCAGCAGCTTTGGACTAGCGGGAGCTGGGGCCAACGTCCTGACTTTC.

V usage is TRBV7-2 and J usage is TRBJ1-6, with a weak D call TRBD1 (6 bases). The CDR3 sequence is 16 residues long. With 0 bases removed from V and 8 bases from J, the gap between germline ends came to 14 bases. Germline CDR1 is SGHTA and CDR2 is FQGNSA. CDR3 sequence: CASSLALGKGDSPLHF. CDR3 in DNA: TGTGCCAGCAGCTTAGCGCTTGGCAAGGGGGATTCACCCCTCCACTTT. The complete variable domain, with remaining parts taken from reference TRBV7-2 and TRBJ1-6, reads GAGVSQSPSNKVTEKGKDVELRCDPISGHTALYWYRQSLGQGLEFLIYFQGNSAPDKSGLPSDRFSAERTGGSVSTLTIQRTQQEDSAVYLCASSLALGKGDSPLHFGNGTRLTVT.

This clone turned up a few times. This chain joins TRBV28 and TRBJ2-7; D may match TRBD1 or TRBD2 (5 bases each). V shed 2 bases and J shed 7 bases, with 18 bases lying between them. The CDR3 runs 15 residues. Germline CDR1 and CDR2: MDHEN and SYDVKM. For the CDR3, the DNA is TGTGCCAGCAGTTTAGGGGGACGAGATTACGAGGAGCAGTACGTC. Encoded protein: CASSLGGRDYEEQYV.

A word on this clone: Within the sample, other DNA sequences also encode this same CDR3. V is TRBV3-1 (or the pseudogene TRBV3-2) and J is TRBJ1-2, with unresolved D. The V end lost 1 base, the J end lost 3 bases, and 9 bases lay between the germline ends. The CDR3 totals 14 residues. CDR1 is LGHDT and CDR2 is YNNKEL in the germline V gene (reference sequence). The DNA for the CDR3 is TGTGCCAGCAGCCAAGCGGGAAGGGACTATGGCTACACCTTC. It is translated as CASSQAGRDYGYTF.

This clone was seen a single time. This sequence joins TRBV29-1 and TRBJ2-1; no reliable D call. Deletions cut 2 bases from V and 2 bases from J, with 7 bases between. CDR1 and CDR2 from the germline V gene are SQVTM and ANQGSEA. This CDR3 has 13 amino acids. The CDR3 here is CSVESRAYNEQFF. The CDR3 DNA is TGCAGCGTTGAATCTAGGGCCTACAATGAGCAGTTCTTC.

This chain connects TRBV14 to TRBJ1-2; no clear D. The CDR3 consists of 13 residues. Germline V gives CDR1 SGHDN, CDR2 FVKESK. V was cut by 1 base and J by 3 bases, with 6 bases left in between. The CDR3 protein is CASSQARDYGYTF. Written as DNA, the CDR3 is TGTGCCAGCAGCCAAGCTCGGGACTATGGCTACACCTTC.

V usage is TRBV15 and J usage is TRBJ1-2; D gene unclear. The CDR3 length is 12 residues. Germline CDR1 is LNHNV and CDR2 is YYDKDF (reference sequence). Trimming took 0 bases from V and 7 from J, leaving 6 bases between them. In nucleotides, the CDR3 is TGTGCCACCAGCAGAGATAATCGTGGCTACACCTTC. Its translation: CATSRDNRGYTF.